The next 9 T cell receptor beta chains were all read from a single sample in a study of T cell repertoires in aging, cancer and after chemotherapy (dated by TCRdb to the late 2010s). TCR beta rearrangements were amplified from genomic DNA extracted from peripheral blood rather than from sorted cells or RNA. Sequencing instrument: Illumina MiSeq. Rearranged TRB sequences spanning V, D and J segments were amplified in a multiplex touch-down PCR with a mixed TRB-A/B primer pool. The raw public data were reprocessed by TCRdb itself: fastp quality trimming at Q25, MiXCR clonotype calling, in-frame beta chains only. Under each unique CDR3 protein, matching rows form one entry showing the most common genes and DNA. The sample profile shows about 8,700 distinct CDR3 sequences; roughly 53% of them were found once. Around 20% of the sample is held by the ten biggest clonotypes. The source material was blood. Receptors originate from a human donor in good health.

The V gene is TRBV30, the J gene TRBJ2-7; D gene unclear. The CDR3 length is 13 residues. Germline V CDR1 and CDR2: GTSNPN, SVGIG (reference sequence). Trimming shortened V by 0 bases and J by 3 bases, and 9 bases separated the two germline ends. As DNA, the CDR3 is TGTGCCTGGAGTGTAATATCGGGCTACGAGCAGTACTTC. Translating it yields CAWSVISGYEQYF.

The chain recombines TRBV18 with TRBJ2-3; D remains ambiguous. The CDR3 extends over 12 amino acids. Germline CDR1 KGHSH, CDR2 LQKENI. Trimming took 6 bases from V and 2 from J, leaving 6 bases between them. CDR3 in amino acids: CASSWATDTQYF. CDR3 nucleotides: TGTGCCAGCTCGTGGGCCACAGATACGCAGTATTTT.

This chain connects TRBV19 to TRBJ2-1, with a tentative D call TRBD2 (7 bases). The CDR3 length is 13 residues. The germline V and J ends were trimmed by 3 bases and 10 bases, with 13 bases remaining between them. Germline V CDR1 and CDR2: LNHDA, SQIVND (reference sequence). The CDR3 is CASSIIGGGEQFF. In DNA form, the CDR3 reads TGTGCCAGTAGTATTATAGGGGGGGGCGAGCAGTTCTTC.

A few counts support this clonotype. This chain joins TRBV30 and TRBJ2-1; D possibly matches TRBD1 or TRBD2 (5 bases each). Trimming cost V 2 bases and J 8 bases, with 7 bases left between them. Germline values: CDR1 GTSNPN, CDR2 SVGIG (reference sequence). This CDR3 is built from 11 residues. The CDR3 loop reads CAWSLGDEQFF. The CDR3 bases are TGTGCCTGGAGTTTGGGGGATGAGCAGTTCTTC.

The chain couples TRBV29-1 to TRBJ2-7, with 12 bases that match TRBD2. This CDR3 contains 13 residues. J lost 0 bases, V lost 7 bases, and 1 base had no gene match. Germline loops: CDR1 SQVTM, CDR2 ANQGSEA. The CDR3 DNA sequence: TGCAGCGCGGGACTAGCGGGCTCCTACGAGCAGTACTTC. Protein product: CSAGLAGSYEQYF.

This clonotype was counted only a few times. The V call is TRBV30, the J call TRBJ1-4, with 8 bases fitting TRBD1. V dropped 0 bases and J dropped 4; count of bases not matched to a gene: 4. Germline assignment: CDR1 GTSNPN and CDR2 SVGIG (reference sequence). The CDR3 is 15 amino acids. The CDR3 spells CAWSVPTGVNEKLFF. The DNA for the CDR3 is TGTGCCTGGAGTGTCCCGACAGGGGTTAATGAAAAACTGTTTTTT.

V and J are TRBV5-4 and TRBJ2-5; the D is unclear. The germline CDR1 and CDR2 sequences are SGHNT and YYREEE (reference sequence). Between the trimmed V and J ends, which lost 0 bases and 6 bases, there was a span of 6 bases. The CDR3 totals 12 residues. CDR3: CASSLDSQTQYF. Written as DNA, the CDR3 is TGTGCCAGCAGCTTGGATTCCCAGACCCAGTACTTC. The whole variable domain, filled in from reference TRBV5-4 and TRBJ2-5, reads ETGVTQSPTHLIKTRGQQVTLRCSSQSGHNTVSWYQQALGQGPQFIFQYYREEENGRGNFPPRFSGLQFPNYSSELNVNALELDDSALYLCASSLDSQTQYFGPGTRLLVL.

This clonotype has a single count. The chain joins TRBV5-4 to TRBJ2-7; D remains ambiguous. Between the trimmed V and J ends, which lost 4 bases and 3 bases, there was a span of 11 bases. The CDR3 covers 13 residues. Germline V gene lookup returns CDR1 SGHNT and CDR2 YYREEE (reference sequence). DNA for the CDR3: TGTGCCAGCAGCCCCCTGCTGAGCTACGAGCAGTACTTC. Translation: CASSPLLSYEQYF.

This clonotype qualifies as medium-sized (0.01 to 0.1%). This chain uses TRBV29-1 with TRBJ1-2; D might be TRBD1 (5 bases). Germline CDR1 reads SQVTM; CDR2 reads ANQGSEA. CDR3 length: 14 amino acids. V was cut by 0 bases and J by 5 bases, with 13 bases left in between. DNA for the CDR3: TGCAGCGTTGAAGATCTGGTGGGGGGGTATGGCTACACCTTC. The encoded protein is CSVEDLVGGYGYTF.